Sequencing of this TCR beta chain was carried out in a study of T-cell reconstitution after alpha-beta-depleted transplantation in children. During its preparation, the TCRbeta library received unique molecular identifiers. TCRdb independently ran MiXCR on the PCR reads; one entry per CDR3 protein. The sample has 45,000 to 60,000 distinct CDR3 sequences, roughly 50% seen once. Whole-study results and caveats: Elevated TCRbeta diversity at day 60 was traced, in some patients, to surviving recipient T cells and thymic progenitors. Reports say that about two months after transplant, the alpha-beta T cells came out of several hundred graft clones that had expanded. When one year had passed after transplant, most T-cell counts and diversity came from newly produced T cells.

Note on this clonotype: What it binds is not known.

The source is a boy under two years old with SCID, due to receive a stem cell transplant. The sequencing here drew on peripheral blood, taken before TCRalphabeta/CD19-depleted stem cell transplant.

Here the CDR3 reads CATSRDQGLAEAFF. CDR3 bases: TGTGCCACCAGCAGAGATCAAGGCTTGGCTGAAGCTTTCTTT. V gene TRBV15 combines with J gene TRBJ1-1; D uncertain. CDR3 length: 14 amino acids. The V end was cut by 0 bases, the J end by 6 bases, with 11 bases between. Germline CDR1 is LNHNV and CDR2 is YYDKDF (reference sequence).